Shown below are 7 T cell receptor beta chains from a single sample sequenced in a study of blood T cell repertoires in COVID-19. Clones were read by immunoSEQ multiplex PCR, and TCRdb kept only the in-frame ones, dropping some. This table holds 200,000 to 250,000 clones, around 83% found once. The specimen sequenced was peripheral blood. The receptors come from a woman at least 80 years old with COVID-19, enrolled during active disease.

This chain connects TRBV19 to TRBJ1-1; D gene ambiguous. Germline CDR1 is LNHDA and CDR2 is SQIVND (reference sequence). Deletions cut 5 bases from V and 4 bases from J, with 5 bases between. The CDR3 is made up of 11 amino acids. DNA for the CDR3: TGTGCCAGTAGTGGGCTCACTGAAGCTTTCTTT. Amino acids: CASSGLTEAFF.

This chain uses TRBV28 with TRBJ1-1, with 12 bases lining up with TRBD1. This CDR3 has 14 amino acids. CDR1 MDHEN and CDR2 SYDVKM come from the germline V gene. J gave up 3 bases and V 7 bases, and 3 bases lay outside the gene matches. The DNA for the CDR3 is TGTGCCAGCAAGGGGACAGGGGGCCACACTGAAGCTTTCTTT. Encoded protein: CASKGTGGHTEAFF.

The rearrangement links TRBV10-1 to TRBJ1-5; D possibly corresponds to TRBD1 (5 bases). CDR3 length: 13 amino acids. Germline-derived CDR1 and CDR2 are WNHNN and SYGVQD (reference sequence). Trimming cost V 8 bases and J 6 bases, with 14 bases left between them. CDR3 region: CASGGKGAQPQHF. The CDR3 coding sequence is TGCGCCAGCGGGGGGAAGGGAGCTCAGCCCCAGCATTTT.

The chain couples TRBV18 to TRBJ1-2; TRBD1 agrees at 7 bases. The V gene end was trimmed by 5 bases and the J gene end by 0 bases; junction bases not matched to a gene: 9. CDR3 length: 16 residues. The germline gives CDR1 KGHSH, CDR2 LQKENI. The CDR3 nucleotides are TGTGCCAGCTCAGAGGAGACAGGGCTCGCTAACTATGGCTACACCTTC. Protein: CASSEETGLANYGYTF. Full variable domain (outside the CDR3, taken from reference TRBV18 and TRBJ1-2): NAGVMQNPRHLVRRRGQEARLRCSPMKGHSHVYWYRQLPEEGLKFMVYLQKENIIDESGMPKERFSAEFPKEGPSILRIQQVVRGDSAAYFCASSEETGLANYGYTFGSGTRLTVV.

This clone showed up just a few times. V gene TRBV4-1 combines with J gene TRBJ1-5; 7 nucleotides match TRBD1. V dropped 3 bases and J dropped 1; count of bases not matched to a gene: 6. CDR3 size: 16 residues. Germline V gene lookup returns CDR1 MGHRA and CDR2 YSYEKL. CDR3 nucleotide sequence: TGCGCCAGCAGCCACCGACAGGGCGGGAGCAATCAGCCCCAGCATTTT. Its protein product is CASSHRQGGSNQPQHF.

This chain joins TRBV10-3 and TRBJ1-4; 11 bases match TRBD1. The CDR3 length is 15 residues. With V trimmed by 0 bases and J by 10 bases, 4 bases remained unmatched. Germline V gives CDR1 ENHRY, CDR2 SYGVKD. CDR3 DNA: TGTGCCATCAGTGAGTCGGACAGGGGGCGTAGAAAACTGTTTTTT. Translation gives CAISESDRGRRKLFF.

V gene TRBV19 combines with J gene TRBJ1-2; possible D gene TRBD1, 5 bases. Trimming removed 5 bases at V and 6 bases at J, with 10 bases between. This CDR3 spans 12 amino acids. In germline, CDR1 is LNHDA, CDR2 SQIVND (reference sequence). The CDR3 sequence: CASSGGDHGYTF. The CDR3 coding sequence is TGTGCCAGTAGTGGGGGGGATCATGGCTACACCTTC.